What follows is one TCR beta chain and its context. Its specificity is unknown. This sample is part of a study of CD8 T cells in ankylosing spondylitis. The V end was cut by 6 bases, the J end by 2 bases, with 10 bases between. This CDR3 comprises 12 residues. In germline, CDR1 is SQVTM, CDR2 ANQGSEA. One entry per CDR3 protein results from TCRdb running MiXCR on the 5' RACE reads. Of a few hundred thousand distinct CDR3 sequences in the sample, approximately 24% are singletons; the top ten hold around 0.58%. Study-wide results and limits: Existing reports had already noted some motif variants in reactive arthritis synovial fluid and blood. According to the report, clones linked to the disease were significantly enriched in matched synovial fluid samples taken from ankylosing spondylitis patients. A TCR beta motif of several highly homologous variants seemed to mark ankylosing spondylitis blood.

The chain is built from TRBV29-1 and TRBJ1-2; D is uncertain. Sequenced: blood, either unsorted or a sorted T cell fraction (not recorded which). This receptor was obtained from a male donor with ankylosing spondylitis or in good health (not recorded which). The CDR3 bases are TGCAGCGTCTCCATCGTGAACTATGGCTACACCTTC. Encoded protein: CSVSIVNYGYTF.